This T cell receptor (beta chain) was identified in a study of T-cell reconstitution after alpha-beta-depleted transplantation in children. Study outcomes and limitations: Reportedly, only several hundred clones from non-depleted graft cells drove alpha-beta T-cell counts at about two months. At the one-year point after transplant, T-cell counts and TCRbeta diversity were found to come mostly from T cells that had been newly produced.

TCRbeta library preparation incorporated unique molecular identifiers. Each CDR3 protein is one row after TCRdb ran MiXCR on the PCR reads. Of 500,000 to 650,000 distinct CDR3 sequences in the sample, roughly 11% were seen once. This clonotype was counted many times. Its target is not known. CDR1 is SGHRS and CDR2 is YFSETQ in the germline V gene. V shed 7 bases and J shed 3 bases, with 14 bases lying between them. The CDR3 runs to 14 residues. The sample consisted of PBMCs, mostly from graft donor cells, taken 180 days after TCRalphabeta/CD19-depleted stem cell transplant. The chain links TRBV5-1 to TRBJ2-1, with a possible D match to TRBD2 (6 bases). This sequence originates from a female patient aged 2-9 years who had a stem cell transplant for aplastic anemia, so the T cells may come from the graft donor. Here the CDR3 reads CASAIADHYNEQFF. The CDR3 DNA reads TGCGCCAGCGCCATAGCGGACCACTACAATGAGCAGTTCTTC. Variable domain in full (rest from reference TRBV5-1 and TRBJ2-1): KAGVTQTPRYLIKTRGQQVTLSCSPISGHRSVSWYQQTPGQGLQFLFEYFSETQRNKGNFPGRFSGRQFSNSRSEMNVSTLELGDSALYLCASAIADHYNEQFFGPGTRLTVL.